This TCR beta chain was found in a study of blood T cell repertoires in COVID-19. Background on the study: The origin of the acute and convalescent COVID-19 samples was the United States, Italy and Spain. Sources were T cells, B-cell-depleted T cells, or PBMCs; the material itself was cDNA or gDNA.

The CDR3 extends over 12 amino acids. Germline V gene data show CDR1 as SQVTM and CDR2 as ANQGSEA. V lost 2 bases and J 5 bases, leaving 9 bases between the germline ends. Authors' processing steps: Amplification from reference gene primers served as the basis for estimated nucleated cell counts. Some clones are missing from TCRdb's copy, which holds only in-frame ones; the method was immunoSEQ multiplex PCR. V and J calls plus clone size are reproduced from that table; the DNA served to infer D and trimming. Counted here are some 400,000 clones, 70% to 90% occurring once; the ten biggest clones make up about 10%. It was during active infection that Seattle patients were enrolled and then longitudinally followed.

The sequence was obtained from a woman aged 30 to 39 with COVID-19, enrolled during active disease. Sequenced material: peripheral blood. The chain links TRBV29-1 to TRBJ2-5, with D possibly TRBD2 on 6 matching bases. In DNA form, the CDR3 reads TGCAGCGTTGAACCAAGCGGGGAGACCCAGTACTTC. It is translated as CSVEPSGETQYF.